The 15 T cell receptor delta chains presented below share a single source sample, sequenced in a study of Vδ1+ human thymocytes. General study findings and limits: Thymic TRG and TRD repertoires appeared highly polyclonal, with Gaussian CDR3 length distributions.

The template was reverse-transcribed extracted RNA. Pooled V-gene forward primers with one constant-region reverse primer generated the CDR3 amplicons by multiplex PCR. TCRdb used CATT to re-call clones from the multiplex PCR reads. The sample has fewer than 90,000 delta-chain clones; about 35% are singletons. No antigens are known for them. Source material: Vdelta1+ gamma-delta thymocytes from the thymus. Regarding subset: FACS-sorted CD3+ TCRalphabeta- TCRVdelta1+ TCRVdelta2- thymocytes. Source of these receptors: a boy under two years old who had congenital heart surgery.

This clone appeared a few times. The chain is built from TRDV2 and TRDJ1; 7 nucleotides align to TRDD3. The CDR3 has 18 residues. V was clipped by 1 base and J by 0 bases; unmatched bases: 13. In germline, CDR1 is GEAIGNYY, CDR2 EKD. CDR3 protein: CACDTNVLGIGNTDKLIF. The CDR3 nucleotides read TGTGCCTGTGACACGAACGTACTGGGGATAGGAAACACCGATAAACTCATCTTT.

This chain links TRDV2 with TRDJ1; D is possibly TRDD2 (5 bases). Germline lookup yields CDR1 GEAIGNYY and CDR2 EKD. V gave up 3 bases and J gave up 0 bases, with 31 bases separating them. There are 21 residues in the CDR3. Here the CDR3 reads CACDSSRGCPTEGWYTDKLIF. The CDR3 bases are TGTGCCTGTGACTCATCCAGGGGCTGCCCTACTGAGGGTTGGTACACCGATAAACTCATCTTT.

This clone was found a few times. This chain joins TRDV1 and TRDJ1, with TRDD3 matching 10 bases. The V segment lost 0 bases and the J segment 3 bases; nucleotides outside the gene matches: 13. Germline lookup yields CDR1 TSWWSYY and CDR2 QGS. The CDR3 length is 19 residues. DNA for the CDR3: TGTGCTCTTGGGGAACTCCCCGTCGTACGGGGGATACGGGCCGATAAACTCATCTTT. It translates to CALGELPVVRGIRADKLIF.

The chain has TRDV1 and TRDJ1, with D unclear. The CDR3 is made up of 16 amino acids. CDR1 is TSWWSYY, CDR2 QGS, per germline. The germline V and J ends were trimmed by 0 bases and 0 bases, with 11 bases remaining between them. The CDR3 here is CALGELELHYTDKLIF. CDR3 in DNA: TGTGCTCTTGGGGAACTAGAATTGCATTACACCGATAAACTCATCTTT.

The chain recombines TRDV1 with TRDJ1, with D perhaps TRDD2 (6 bases). V gave up 1 base and J gave up 0 bases, with 21 bases separating them. The CDR3 sequence is 19 residues long. Germline CDR1 and CDR2: TSWWSYY and QGS. The CDR3, as DNA: TGTGCTCTTGGGGAACAGTCCTCCTACAACACTGTGTACACCGATAAACTCATCTTT. This gives the protein CALGEQSSYNTVYTDKLIF.

The gene calls are TRDV1 and TRDJ1, with D possibly TRDD3 on 5 matching bases. CDR3 length: 20 residues. Germline values: CDR1 TSWWSYY, CDR2 QGS. V dropped 1 base and J dropped 0 bases, with 24 bases sitting between them. The CDR3 nucleotides are TGTGCTCTTGGGGAACCCGTTCCAACGATCTGGGAGCGGTACACCGATAAACTCATCTTT. Protein product: CALGEPVPTIWERYTDKLIF.

V gene TRDV1 combines with J gene TRDJ1, with 8 nucleotides matching TRDD3. V lost 4 bases and J lost 0; bases outside the gene matches: 16. This CDR3 comprises 19 residues. Germline V lookup: CDR1 TSWWSYY, CDR2 QGS. The DNA for the CDR3 is TGTGCTCTTGGGGCCCTACTCCCAACAGTACTGGGGGACACCGATAAACTCATCTTT. This codes for CALGALLPTVLGDTDKLIF.

The chain recombines TRDV1 with TRDJ1; 8 bases match TRDD3. The CDR3 sequence is 18 residues long. CDR1 and CDR2 from the germline V gene are TSWWSYY and QGS. V shed 0 bases, J shed 0 bases, and the junction held 9 bases outside the gene matches. The chain's CDR3 is CALGELYSRGINTDKLIF. For the CDR3, the DNA is TGTGCTCTTGGGGAACTCTACTCCCGGGGGATAAACACCGATAAACTCATCTTT.

This clone showed up just a few times. The genes are TRDV1 and TRDJ1; TRDD3 is a possible D gene (6 bases). The germline gives CDR1 TSWWSYY, CDR2 QGS. V was cut by 2 bases and J by 7 bases, with 26 bases left in between. The CDR3 has 18 amino acids. For the CDR3, the DNA is TGTGCTCTTGGGGAAAGACACCCCCTCTGGGGACAGTGCGGTAAACTCATCTTT. As protein: CALGERHPLWGQCGKLIF.

The chain employs TRDV1 and TRDJ1; TRDD3 might be the D (5 bases). CDR1 TSWWSYY and CDR2 QGS come from the germline V gene. This CDR3 region has 16 residues. V was shortened by 0 bases and J by 2 bases, with 13 bases between the two germline ends. CDR3: CALGELTLGETDKLIF. The CDR3 DNA follows: TGTGCTCTTGGGGAACTCACCCTGGGCGAAACCGATAAACTCATCTTT.

This clone was picked up a small number of times. This chain uses TRDV1 with TRDJ1; 7 bases line up with TRDD3. The V gene's germline CDR1 is TSWWSYY and CDR2 QGS. J lost 2 bases, V lost 5 bases, and 17 bases had no gene match. The CDR3 runs 18 residues. The CDR3 is CALGSPSSRDTCTDKLIF. DNA of the CDR3: TGTGCTCTTGGGTCCCCCTCGTCGAGGGATACCTGTACCGATAAACTCATCTTT.

This chain uses TRDV1 with TRDJ1; 11 bases align to TRDD3. V lost 0 bases, J lost 0 bases, and 18 bases stayed unmatched. In germline, CDR1 is TSWWSYY, CDR2 QGS. There are 22 residues in the CDR3. This CDR3 reads CALGELRYWGINGETYTDKLIF. CDR3 nucleotide sequence: TGTGCTCTTGGGGAACTGAGATACTGGGGGATAAACGGCGAGACGTACACCGATAAACTCATCTTT.

There are a few counts of this clone. The chain uses TRDV1 and TRDJ1, with D possibly being TRDD3 (5 bases). Trimming shortened V by 0 bases and J by 4 bases, and 27 bases separated the two germline ends. Per germline, CDR1 TSWWSYY and CDR2 QGS. The CDR3 length is 20 residues. The CDR3 DNA reads as TGTGCTCTTGGGGAACTGCGTCTTCACACACTGCCTGGGTATATCGATAAACTCATCTTT. It encodes CALGELRLHTLPGYIDKLIF.

This chain links TRDV1 with TRDJ1; 13 bases agree with TRDD3. The germline V gene encodes CDR1 TSWWSYY and CDR2 QGS. After removal of 3 bases from V and 2 bases from J, the junction contained 24 bases not matched to a gene. The CDR3 length is 23 residues. CDR3 nucleotides: TGTGCTCTTGGGGAGCACCTTCCTCCTTCCTCATACTGGGGGATACGTCGGACCGATAAACTCATCTTT. It translates to CALGEHLPPSSYWGIRRTDKLIF.

V usage is TRDV1 and J usage is TRDJ1, with 11 bases lining up with TRDD3. Germline CDR1 and CDR2: TSWWSYY and QGS. J was trimmed by 6 bases and V by 2 bases; bases with no gene match: 11. This CDR3 region has 17 residues. The CDR3 nucleotides read TGTGCTCTTGGGGAAATTCTTCGGAACTGGGGGATAAATAAACTCATCTTT. Residues: CALGEILRNWGINKLIF.